The 21 T cell receptor beta chains listed next were all sequenced from one sample in a study of blood T cell repertoires in COVID-19. Only in-frame clones appear in the TCRdb table, and some are missing; sequencing was by immunoSEQ multiplex PCR. The sample carries 250,000 or so clones, 70% to 90% recorded once. The specimen sequenced was peripheral blood. Source of these receptors: a man between 60 and 75 years old with acute or convalescent COVID-19.

This chain joins TRBV30 and TRBJ2-7; tentative D call: TRBD2 (6 bases). Germline assignment: CDR1 GTSNPN and CDR2 SVGIG (reference sequence). Trimming removed 5 bases at V and 2 bases at J, with 13 bases between. CDR3 length: 13 residues. The CDR3 here is CAWDQGGPYEQYF. The CDR3 DNA follows: TGTGCCTGGGACCAGGGAGGTCCCTACGAGCAGTACTTC.

This chain connects TRBV5-1 to TRBJ1-3, with 7 bases matching TRBD1. This CDR3 is 16 amino acids long. CDR1 SGHRS and CDR2 YFSETQ come from the germline V gene. V lost 0 bases, J lost 4 bases, and 7 bases stayed unmatched. This chain's CDR3 is CASSLDGRGGGNTIYF. As DNA, the CDR3 is TGCGCCAGCAGCTTGGACGGCAGAGGGGGCGGAAACACCATATATTTT.

The J gene is TRBJ1-5, the V gene TRBV11-3; D gene uncertain. Germline assignment: CDR1 SGHNT and CDR2 YENEEA. The CDR3 loop spans 14 amino acids. V was shortened by 5 bases and J by 3 bases, with 11 bases between the two germline ends. CDR3 residues: CASSAGGYNQPQHF. CDR3 DNA sequence: TGTGCCAGCAGCGCGGGAGGGTACAATCAGCCCCAGCATTTT.

V is TRBV5-1 and J is TRBJ2-5, with D maybe TRBD1 (6 bases). The germline gives CDR1 SGHRS, CDR2 YFSETQ. CDR3 size: 14 residues. Deletions cut 2 bases from V and 2 bases from J, with 10 bases between. In DNA, the CDR3 is TGCGCCAGCAGCTTCGGACAGATACAAGAGACCCAGTACTTC. Residues: CASSFGQIQETQYF.

J is TRBJ2-7 and V is TRBV3-1 (or the pseudogene TRBV3-2), with D perhaps TRBD2 (6 bases). The germline gives CDR1 LGHDT, CDR2 YNNKEL (reference sequence). The V gene lost 4 bases and the J gene lost 0 bases, with 13 bases spanning the gap. The CDR3 loop spans 15 amino acids. The CDR3 sequence: CASSPGGSGSYEQYF. In DNA form, the CDR3 reads TGTGCCAGCAGCCCCGGGGGTAGCGGCTCCTACGAGCAGTACTTC.

Of note for this clone: One end of the junction fails to match germline, which may point to a read error. The genes are TRBV4-3 and TRBJ1-1; D might be TRBD1 (5 bases). This CDR3 has 14 amino acids. CDR1 and CDR2 (germline): LGHNA, YSLEER. As DNA, the CDR3 is TGCGCCAGCAGCCCGTCAGGGTCAAACCGGAAGCTGGTCTTT. This sequence encodes CASSPSGSNRKLVF.

This clone was seen only once. The chain is built from TRBV18 and TRBJ1-5, with TRBD1 as a possible D gene (6 bases). CDR3 length: 16 residues. V was cut by 0 bases and J by 0 bases, with 9 bases left in between. Looked up from germline, CDR1 is KGHSH and CDR2 is LQKENI. The CDR3 nucleotides read TGTGCCAGCTCACCACCGGGACACAATAGCAATCAGCCCCAGCATTTT. Translated, it gives CASSPPGHNSNQPQHF.

This clone was found once. The rearrangement joins TRBV28 to TRBJ1-5, with D possibly matching TRBD1 (5 bases). This CDR3 has 14 amino acids. V lost 7 bases and J 0 bases, leaving 10 bases between the germline ends. Germline V lookup: CDR1 MDHEN, CDR2 SYDVKM. CDR3 residues: CASTTGGSNQPQHF. The CDR3 nucleotides read TGTGCCAGCACCACAGGCGGTAGCAATCAGCCCCAGCATTTT.

This rearrangement joins TRBV15 to TRBJ2-5; weak D call: TRBD1 (5 bases). In germline, CDR1 is LNHNV, CDR2 YYDKDF (reference sequence). Trimming took 0 bases from V and 1 from J, leaving 12 bases between them. This CDR3 is 16 amino acids long. CDR3 nucleotide sequence: TGTGCCACCAGCAGAGATACGGCAGGGCCCCAAGAGACCCAGTACTTC. Encoded protein: CATSRDTAGPQETQYF. Combining the CDR3 with reference TRBV15 and TRBJ2-5 gives the whole variable domain DAMVIQNPRYQVTQFGKPVTLSCSQTLNHNVMYWYQQKSSQAPKLLFHYYDKDFNNEADTPDNFQSRRPNTSFCFLDIRSPGLGDTAMYLCATSRDTAGPQETQYFGPGTRLLVL.

This clone was picked up one time. The chain recombines TRBV5-6 with TRBJ2-3; 7 bases line up with TRBD2. Trimming removed 4 bases from V and 2 bases from J; junction bases left unmatched: 7. This CDR3 is 15 amino acids long. The germline V gene encodes CDR1 SGHDT and CDR2 YYEEEE. The CDR3 nucleotides read TGTGCCAGCAGCCCCTCTAGCGGCTACACAGATACGCAGTATTTT. Residues: CASSPSSGYTDTQYF. Complete variable domain (other parts from reference TRBV5-6 and TRBJ2-3): DAGVTQSPTHLIKTRGQQVTLRCSPKSGHDTVSWYQQALGQGPQFIFQYYEEEERQRGNFPDRFSGHQFPNYSSELNVNALLLGDSALYLCASSPSSGYTDTQYFGPGTRLTVL.

The CDR3 loop is CASSVEQGGYTIYF. CDR3 DNA sequence: TGTGCCAGCAGCGTAGAACAGGGGGGGTACACCATATATTTT. The V gene is TRBV9, the J gene TRBJ1-3; TRBD1 matches at 8 bases. J gave up 8 bases and V 0 bases, and 4 bases lay outside the gene matches. Per the germline V gene, CDR1 is SGDLS and CDR2 is YYNGEE. The CDR3 is 14 residues long.

This clone was observed a single time. The chain uses TRBV30 and TRBJ1-2, with no clear D. The CDR3 covers 11 residues. The V gene's germline CDR1 is GTSNPN and CDR2 SVGIG (reference sequence). Trimming left V 5 bases short and J 4 bases short, with 8 bases between. The CDR3 region is CAWRRAYGYTF. CDR3 DNA: TGTGCCTGGCGGAGGGCCTATGGCTACACCTTC.

This chain connects TRBV11-2 to TRBJ2-3; TRBD2 agrees at 14 bases. Germline V gene data show CDR1 as SGHAT and CDR2 as FQNNGV. Losses at the gene ends were 5 bases for V and 6 bases for J; bases not matched to a gene: 7. The CDR3 consists of 16 residues. CDR3 amino acids: CASSKGLAGGRDTQYF. In DNA, the CDR3 is TGTGCCAGCAGCAAAGGACTAGCGGGAGGAAGGGATACGCAGTATTTT.

The J gene is TRBJ1-4, the V gene TRBV5-1; TRBD1 agrees at 9 bases. J lost 8 bases, V lost 4 bases, and 6 bases had no gene match. Germline-derived CDR1 and CDR2 are SGHRS and YFSETQ. CDR3 length equals 14 residues. The CDR3 DNA follows: TGCGCCAGCAGCGAACAGGGGGCGGGGGAAAAACTGTTTTTT. Translating gives CASSEQGAGEKLFF. Full variable domain (remainder filled in from reference TRBV5-1 and TRBJ1-4): KAGVTQTPRYLIKTRGQQVTLSCSPISGHRSVSWYQQTPGQGLQFLFEYFSETQRNKGNFPGRFSGRQFSNSRSEMNVSTLELGDSALYLCASSEQGAGEKLFFGSGTQLSVL.

This clone was found once. CDR3 nucleotides: TGTGCCAGCTCACCCGGGACAGAAGAGACCCAGTACTTC. It codes for CASSPGTEETQYF. The chain links TRBV18 to TRBJ2-5; TRBD1 matches 7 bases. V trimming: 3 bases; J trimming: 3 bases; junction bases outside the gene matches: 1. The CDR3 totals 13 residues. Germline V lookup: CDR1 KGHSH, CDR2 LQKENI. Based on the CDR3 plus reference TRBV18 and TRBJ2-5, the full variable domain is NAGVMQNPRHLVRRRGQEARLRCSPMKGHSHVYWYRQLPEEGLKFMVYLQKENIIDESGMPKERFSAEFPKEGPSILRIQQVVRGDSAAYFCASSPGTEETQYFGPGTRLLVL.

V gene TRBV28 combines with J gene TRBJ1-2; 10 bases are a match to TRBD1. The length of the CDR3 is 15 residues. J was trimmed by 4 bases and V by 6 bases; bases with no gene match: 8. Per germline, CDR1 MDHEN and CDR2 SYDVKM. This CDR3 reads CASRTGTGATYGYTF. CDR3 sequence (DNA): TGTGCCAGCAGAACCGGGACAGGGGCCACCTATGGCTACACCTTC.

This clone was detected a few times. This chain uses TRBV5-6 with TRBJ2-3; D uncertain. The CDR3 covers 14 residues. Germline V CDR1 and CDR2: SGHDT, YYEEEE. Trimming removed 0 bases from V and 3 bases from J, with 8 bases in between. The DNA of the CDR3 is TGTGCCAGCAGCTTGGCCATTCAGACAGATACGCAGTATTTT. Residues: CASSLAIQTDTQYF.

V is TRBV7-3 and J is TRBJ2-3, with unresolved D. The V end lost 8 bases, the J end lost 2 bases, and 11 bases lay between the germline ends. The CDR3 runs to 13 residues. Germline-derived CDR1 and CDR2 are SGHTA and FQGTGA. As DNA, the CDR3 is TGTGCCAGCCTTATGGTAGTCACAGATACGCAGTATTTT. Translation gives CASLMVVTDTQYF.

In its sample, this clone was seen once. J is TRBJ2-1 and V is TRBV5-1; a weak D match, TRBD2 (6 bases). The CDR3 spans 16 residues. CDR1 SGHRS and CDR2 YFSETQ come from the germline V gene. Trimming took 4 bases from V and 5 from J, leaving 19 bases between them. The CDR3 region is CASSPLVGTGDNEQFF. CDR3 bases: TGCGCCAGCAGCCCACTGGTGGGGACTGGAGACAATGAGCAGTTCTTC.

This chain links TRBV4-1 with TRBJ1-2; 7 nucleotides agree with TRBD1. The CDR3 extends over 16 amino acids. V was clipped by 2 bases and J by 5 bases; unmatched bases: 11. CDR1 and CDR2 (germline): MGHRA, YSYEKL. The DNA of the CDR3 is TGCGCCAGCAGCCAATATATGACGACAGGGCTTTATGGCTACACCTTC. The encoded protein is CASSQYMTTGLYGYTF.

The V call is TRBV29-1, the J call TRBJ1-2; maybe TRBD1 (5 bases). Germline lookup yields CDR1 SQVTM and CDR2 ANQGSEA. This CDR3 spans 15 amino acids. V was pared by 3 bases and J by 5 bases, with 19 bases between. The CDR3 bases are TGCAGCGTTGACATCCTGGGGCAGACCCCTTATGGCTACACCTTC. The encoded protein is CSVDILGQTPYGYTF.